The 22 T cell receptor beta chains given below trace back to one sample, sequenced in a study of blood T cell repertoires in COVID-19. Only in-frame clones appear in the TCRdb table, and some are missing; sequencing was by immunoSEQ multiplex PCR. Of 90,000 to 120,000 clones detected, roughly 84% appear once; the ten largest clones hold roughly 4.3%. Sample: peripheral blood. Every receptor here comes from a human donor in a cohort sampled during active COVID-19.

In this sample, this clone turned up a few times. The chain is built from TRBV11-2 and TRBJ2-1, with TRBD1 identical over 9 bases. CDR3 length: 13 residues. The germline V gene has CDR1 SGHAT and CDR2 FQNNGV. V was clipped by 6 bases and J by 8 bases; unmatched bases: 5. CDR3 sequence: CASRTTGGDEQFF. The CDR3 bases are TGTGCCAGCAGGACCACAGGGGGCGATGAGCAGTTCTTC.

This clone was found a few times. An end of the junction does not agree with germline; a read error may underlie this. The V and J genes are TRBV4-1 and TRBJ2-3, with 8 bases aligning to TRBD2. CDR3 length: 14 amino acids. Looked up from germline, CDR1 is MGHRA and CDR2 is YSYEKL. In DNA, the CDR3 is TGCGCCAGCAGCGAGCGGACTAGCACCGATACGCAGTATTTT. Translating gives CASSERTSTDTQYF.

V is TRBV5-4 and J is TRBJ2-5, with TRBD1 identical over 9 bases. The CDR3 sequence is 14 residues long. Germline CDR1 and CDR2: SGHNT and YYREEE (reference sequence). The junction had 6 bases not matched to a gene; V was cut back by 5 bases and J by 4 bases. The CDR3 protein is CASRAQGALETQYF. CDR3 bases: TGTGCCAGCAGGGCACAGGGGGCTCTAGAGACCCAGTACTTC. The full variable domain, its missing parts supplied by reference TRBV5-4 and TRBJ2-5, is ETGVTQSPTHLIKTRGQQVTLRCSSQSGHNTVSWYQQALGQGPQFIFQYYREEENGRGNFPPRFSGLQFPNYSSELNVNALELDDSALYLCASRAQGALETQYFGPGTRLLVL.

The chain links TRBV30 to TRBJ1-1; TRBD1 matches 8 bases. Trimming at V came to 4 bases and at J to 5 bases, leaving 6 bases not matched to a gene. The CDR3 is 13 amino acids. Germline values: CDR1 GTSNPN, CDR2 SVGIG (reference sequence). The CDR3 coding sequence is TGTGCCTGGACTGGACAGGGAGTAACTGAAGCTTTCTTT. It yields the protein CAWTGQGVTEAFF. The variable domain in full, with the rest retrieved from reference TRBV30 and TRBJ1-1, is SQTIHQWPATLVQPVGSPLSLECTVEGTSNPNLYWYRQAAGRGLQLLFYSVGIGQISSEVPQNLSASRPQDRQFILSSKKLLLSDSGFYLCAWTGQGVTEAFFGQGTRLTVV.

The rearrangement links TRBV7-2 to TRBJ2-3, with D perhaps TRBD2 (7 bases). The CDR3 consists of 16 residues. Trimming removed 1 base from V and 3 bases from J, with 14 bases in between. Germline CDR1 reads SGHTA; CDR2 reads FQGNSA. The chain's CDR3 is CASSLDSRGATDTQYF. In DNA, the CDR3 is TGTGCCAGCAGCTTAGATTCTCGGGGGGCAACAGATACGCAGTATTTT.

The rearrangement links TRBV5-8 to TRBJ1-5; no clear D gene. The ends were cut back, 3 bases at V and 1 base at J, with 11 bases in the middle. This CDR3 region has 15 residues. Germline CDR1 reads SGHTS; CDR2 reads YDEGEE. The CDR3 spells CASSWGAPSNQPQHF. The CDR3, as DNA: TGTGCCAGCAGCTGGGGAGCGCCGAGCAATCAGCCCCAGCATTTT.

The rearrangement uses TRBV13 and TRBJ1-3; 7 bases agree with TRBD1. There are 15 residues in the CDR3. J was trimmed by 0 bases and V by 5 bases; bases with no gene match: 4. Per germline, CDR1 PRHDT and CDR2 FYEKMQ (reference sequence). CDR3 coding DNA: TGTGCCAGCAGCACGGACAGGACCTCTGGAAACACCATATATTTT. Translated, it gives CASSTDRTSGNTIYF.

Only one count was recorded for this clone. The chain carries TRBV24-1 and TRBJ2-7; D may be TRBD1 (6 bases). CDR3 length equals 15 residues. The germline V gene has CDR1 KGHDR and CDR2 SFDVKD. Trimming took off 3 bases at V and 2 bases at J, with 13 bases between the two ends. The DNA for the CDR3 is TGTGCCACCAGTGATCCCCGACAGGCTGCCTACGAGCAGTACTTC. This sequence encodes CATSDPRQAAYEQYF.

This sequence joins TRBV27 and TRBJ2-7; the D gene is possibly TRBD1 (5 bases). The CDR3 consists of 13 residues. V was cut by 4 bases and J by 3 bases, with 10 bases left in between. Germline CDR1 and CDR2: MNHEY and SMNVEV (reference sequence). DNA for the CDR3: TGTGCCAGCAGTTCAACAACAGGCTACGAGCAGTACTTC. The encoded protein is CASSSTTGYEQYF.

V and J are TRBV18 and TRBJ2-7, with 8 bases that match TRBD1. This CDR3 has 15 amino acids. CDR1 and CDR2 from the germline V gene are KGHSH and LQKENI. With 4 bases clipped from V and 5 bases from J, the junction kept 10 bases outside the gene matches. Here the CDR3 DNA reads TGTGCCAGCTCACAACAAGGACAGGGTTTGGACGAGCAGTACGTC. This encodes CASSQQGQGLDEQYV.

The CDR3 sequence is CASSQDPRLQSSYNEQFF. For the CDR3, the DNA is TGCGCCAGCAGCCAAGATCCACGGCTACAGAGCTCCTACAATGAGCAGTTCTTC. The chain carries TRBV4-1 and TRBJ2-1; no firm D call. The CDR3 runs to 18 residues. The germline V gene encodes CDR1 MGHRA and CDR2 YSYEKL. Trimming stripped 0 bases from V and 0 bases from J, with 15 bases between.

This clone has more than one count but fewer than ten. J is TRBJ1-5 and V is TRBV7-2; tentatively, D is TRBD1 (6 bases). The CDR3 is 14 residues long. Between the trimmed V and J ends, which lost 2 bases and 5 bases, there was a span of 10 bases. The germline V gene has CDR1 SGHTA and CDR2 FQGNSA. Here the CDR3 DNA reads TGTGCCAGCAGCTTACAGACAGGTGATCAGCCCCAGCATTTT. Translated: CASSLQTGDQPQHF.

The rearrangement joins TRBV20-1 to TRBJ1-5; D remains unclear. Between the trimmed V and J ends, which lost 3 bases and 6 bases, there was a span of 15 bases. Germline V lookup: CDR1 DFQATT, CDR2 SNEGSKA (reference sequence). The CDR3 loop spans 14 amino acids. The CDR3 loop is CSASPTELSQPQHF. Here the CDR3 DNA reads TGCAGTGCTAGTCCCACAGAGCTAAGTCAGCCCCAGCATTTT.

The genes are TRBV9 and TRBJ2-2; 12 bases are a match to TRBD1. Germline lookup yields CDR1 SGDLS and CDR2 YYNGEE. The CDR3 runs 16 residues. With 4 bases clipped from V and 5 bases from J, the junction kept 6 bases outside the gene matches. The CDR3 sequence: CASSSGQGARTGELFF. As DNA, the CDR3 is TGTGCCAGCAGCTCGGGACAGGGGGCGCGAACCGGGGAGCTGTTTTTT.

The rearrangement uses TRBV29-1 and TRBJ2-5, with D tentatively TRBD1 (6 bases). Germline-derived CDR1 and CDR2 are SQVTM and ANQGSEA. Trimming removed 3 bases from V and 5 bases from J, with 19 bases in between. The CDR3 contains 15 residues. The CDR3 region has the DNA TGCAGCGTTGATTGGGCCCAGGGGACCAGGGAGACCCAGTACTTC. This encodes CSVDWAQGTRETQYF.

The chain uses TRBV29-1 and TRBJ1-1; D ambiguous. V lost 4 bases and J 0 bases, leaving 9 bases between the germline ends. Germline CDR1 SQVTM, CDR2 ANQGSEA. The CDR3 totals 13 residues. The CDR3 sequence: CSVVRRLNTEAFF. CDR3 nucleotides: TGCAGCGTTGTCCGTCGGTTGAACACTGAAGCTTTCTTT.

This clone was seen a handful of times. V gene TRBV7-2 combines with J gene TRBJ2-1; 8 positions match TRBD1. V trimming: 6 bases; J trimming: 5 bases; junction bases outside the gene matches: 6. The CDR3 is made up of 14 amino acids. Germline V lookup: CDR1 SGHTA, CDR2 FQGNSA. The CDR3 spells CASSPGQANNEQFF. Written as DNA, the CDR3 is TGTGCCAGCAGTCCGGGACAGGCTAACAATGAGCAGTTCTTC.

The chain is built from TRBV20-1 and TRBJ1-2; D remains ambiguous. V was shortened by 6 bases and J by 5 bases, with 10 bases between the two germline ends. In germline, CDR1 is DFQATT, CDR2 SNEGSKA (reference sequence). The CDR3 loop spans 11 amino acids. CDR3 in amino acids: CSALSGYGYTF. The DNA for the CDR3 is TGCAGTGCGTTGAGTGGTTATGGCTACACCTTC.

The chain employs TRBV29-1 and TRBJ2-3; 7 nucleotides line up with TRBD2. The junction had 4 bases not matched to a gene; V was cut back by 7 bases and J by 0 bases. CDR1 is SQVTM and CDR2 is ANQGSEA in the germline V gene. The CDR3 loop spans 13 amino acids. The CDR3 protein is CSGGLTSTDTQYF. CDR3 DNA: TGCAGCGGGGGACTAACTAGCACAGATACGCAGTATTTT.

The rearrangement joins TRBV12-5 to TRBJ2-2; no reliable D call. The CDR3 loop spans 13 amino acids. Germline CDR1 is LGHNT and CDR2 is FRNRAP. V lost 6 bases and J lost 1, with 6 bases in between. This CDR3 is CASGLMNTGELFF. The CDR3 DNA follows: TGTGCTAGTGGACTGATGAACACCGGGGAGCTGTTTTTT. Combining the CDR3 with reference TRBV12-5 and TRBJ2-2 gives the whole variable domain DARVTQTPRHKVTEMGQEVTMRCQPILGHNTVFWYRQTMMQGLELLAYFRNRAPLDDSGMPKDRFSAEMPDATLATLKIQPSEPRDSAVYFCASGLMNTGELFFGEGSRLTVL.

V usage is TRBV7-2 and J usage is TRBJ1-2; possible D gene TRBD1, 6 bases. This CDR3 contains 16 residues. The V and J ends lost 5 bases and 4 bases respectively, with 20 bases between them. Germline V lookup: CDR1 SGHTA, CDR2 FQGNSA. The CDR3 coding sequence is TGTGCCAGCAGCCCCACGGGCCAACAGGGTTCCTATGGCTACACCTTC. Protein product: CASSPTGQQGSYGYTF.

About this clone: Within the sample, other DNA sequences also encode this same CDR3. The rearrangement links TRBV5-1 to TRBJ1-4; TRBD1 might be the D (6 bases). The germline V and J ends were trimmed by 4 bases and 2 bases, with 9 bases remaining between them. The germline CDR1 and CDR2 sequences are SGHRS and YFSETQ. This CDR3 is built from 14 residues. CDR3 loop: CASSLQGTNEKLFF. The CDR3 coding sequence is TGCGCCAGCAGCCTACAGGGTACTAATGAAAAACTGTTTTTT.